The entry below gives a single TCR beta chain sequence along with its context. The data stem from a study of T cell responses to AZD1222 COVID-19 vaccine. The protocol was immunoSEQ multiplex PCR, while the TCRdb copy is restricted to in-frame clones and leaves out a portion. This sample has 120,000 or so clones, with roughly 91% found just once. From germline, CDR1 is PRHDT and CDR2 FYEKMQ (reference sequence). Trimming left V 2 bases short and J 5 bases short, with 10 bases between. The CDR3 covers 13 residues. This TCR was recovered from an adult in good health. The source was peripheral blood, collected on day 0 of AZD1222 vaccination. This chain links TRBV13 with TRBJ2-7; tentatively, D is TRBD2 (6 bases). In nucleotides, the CDR3 is TGTGCCAGCAGCTTAACTAGCTCTAACGAGCAGTACTTC. Encoded protein: CASSLTSSNEQYF.